This entry lists 30 T cell receptor beta chains sequenced from one sample in a study of blood T cell repertoires in COVID-19. Some clones are missing from TCRdb's copy, which holds only in-frame ones; the method was immunoSEQ multiplex PCR. The table has around 83,000 clones, approximately 90% seen once. Sequencing was carried out using peripheral blood. The receptor set was obtained from a man between 45 and 60 years old with active or convalescent COVID-19.

The rearrangement uses TRBV4-3 and TRBJ2-1, with D unresolved. Between the trimmed V and J ends, which lost 3 bases and 3 bases, there was a span of 9 bases. The length of the CDR3 is 14 residues. The germline gives CDR1 LGHNA, CDR2 YSLEER. The CDR3 spells CASSQDTGYNEQFF. The CDR3 bases are TGCGCCAGCAGCCAGGATACGGGCTACAATGAGCAGTTCTTC.

This chain uses TRBV20-1 with TRBJ2-1, with 8 bases aligning to TRBD2. The CDR3 extends over 14 amino acids. CDR1 and CDR2 (germline): DFQATT, SNEGSKA (reference sequence). Losses at the gene ends were 3 bases for V and 6 bases for J; bases not matched to a gene: 7. CDR3 DNA: TGCAGTGCTAGTCCCCTGGGACTAGTCAATGAGCAGTTCTTC. It yields the protein CSASPLGLVNEQFF.

This chain uses TRBV5-1 with TRBJ2-7; 7 positions agree with TRBD2. CDR3 length: 15 amino acids. Per the germline V gene, CDR1 is SGHRS and CDR2 is YFSETQ. V gave up 0 bases and J gave up 0 bases; unmatched junction bases: 3. The CDR3 nucleotides are TGCGCCAGCAGCTTGGATAGCGGGTTCTCCTACGAGCAGTACTTC. Amino acid sequence: CASSLDSGFSYEQYF.

The chain links TRBV2 to TRBJ1-2, with D possibly being TRBD1 (5 bases). Trimming took off 4 bases at V and 4 bases at J, with 10 bases between the two ends. The germline V gene encodes CDR1 SNHLY and CDR2 FYNNEI. The CDR3 covers 13 residues. The DNA for the CDR3 is TGTGCCAGCAGTGCAGACAGAGGCTATGGCTACACCTTC. It translates to CASSADRGYGYTF.

This clone appeared once. V and J are TRBV28 and TRBJ2-5, with a tentative D call TRBD1 (5 bases). This CDR3 region has 15 residues. Germline CDR1 is MDHEN and CDR2 is SYDVKM. The V gene lost 6 bases and the J gene lost 3 bases, with 17 bases spanning the gap. The CDR3 DNA is TGTGCCAGCAGCCCTCAGGGTATCGTCGAAGAGACCCAGTACTTC. Encoded protein: CASSPQGIVEETQYF.

This clone was recorded only once. The chain employs TRBV12-5 and TRBJ1-5; 9 bases line up with TRBD1. Germline trimming cut 1 base from V and 4 bases from J; bases unmatched to any gene: 2. From germline, CDR1 is LGHNT and CDR2 FRNRAP. The CDR3 extends over 15 amino acids. CDR3 bases: TGTGCTAGTGGTTTGGACAGGGGGCTGAATCAGCCCCAGCATTTT. Protein sequence: CASGLDRGLNQPQHF.

The chain has TRBV25-1 and TRBJ1-5, with TRBD1 matching over 7 bases. The CDR3 has 13 amino acids. Germline trimming cut 6 bases from V and 7 bases from J; bases unmatched to any gene: 6. From germline, CDR1 is MGHDK and CDR2 SYGVNS. CDR3 region: CASRQGTGQPQHF. In DNA form, the CDR3 reads TGTGCCAGCAGACAGGGGACGGGGCAGCCCCAGCATTTT. Full variable domain (rest looked up from reference TRBV25-1 and TRBJ1-5): EADIYQTPRYLVIGTGKKITLECSQTMGHDKMYWYQQDPGMELHLIHYSYGVNSTEKGDLSSESTVSRIRTEHFPLTLESARPSHTSQYLCASRQGTGQPQHFGDGTRLSIL.

For the CDR3, the DNA is TGTGCCAGCAGCTTAGAGGCAGGGGGAGGTAATTCACCCCTCCACTTT. Translation gives CASSLEAGGGNSPLHF. The chain joins TRBV7-6 to TRBJ1-6, with TRBD1 matching over 7 bases. CDR3 length: 16 residues. Germline CDR1 is SGHVS and CDR2 is FNYEAQ. V lost 1 base to trimming and J lost 6 bases; unmatched junction nucleotides: 6.

Concerning this clone itself: Other nucleotide sequences in the sample specify the same CDR3. The gene calls are TRBV19 and TRBJ2-7; unclear D gene. The length of the CDR3 is 12 residues. V was clipped by 3 bases and J by 6 bases, with 9 bases between them. Germline CDR1 is LNHDA and CDR2 is SQIVND (reference sequence). The CDR3 loop is CASSIVGGEQYF. In DNA, the CDR3 is TGTGCCAGTAGTATCGTTGGCGGCGAGCAGTACTTC.

The rearrangement uses TRBV15 and TRBJ2-3, with a weak D call TRBD1 (6 bases). The ends were cut back, 0 bases at V and 0 bases at J, with 16 bases in the middle. Per the germline V gene, CDR1 is LNHNV and CDR2 is YYDKDF (reference sequence). This CDR3 has 18 residues. The CDR3 is CATSRDSRQGISTDTQYF. The CDR3 DNA is TGTGCCACCAGCAGAGATTCTCGGCAGGGGATCAGCACAGATACGCAGTATTTT.

The chain employs TRBV19 and TRBJ1-2; TRBD1 matches 7 bases. The CDR3 extends over 13 amino acids. Germline lookup yields CDR1 LNHDA and CDR2 SQIVND (reference sequence). V trimming: 4 bases; J trimming: 1 base; junction bases outside the gene matches: 0. CDR3 DNA sequence: TGTGCCAGTAGTACAGGGGGTAACTATGGCTACACCTTC. It specifies CASSTGGNYGYTF.

The chain recombines TRBV19 with TRBJ2-3, with no clear D. Trimming took off 3 bases at V and 5 bases at J, with 3 bases between the two ends. This CDR3 is 11 amino acids long. Germline assignment: CDR1 LNHDA and CDR2 SQIVND (reference sequence). The CDR3 coding sequence is TGTGCCAGTAGTATTATAGATACGCAGTATTTT. Translation gives CASSIIDTQYF.

The rearrangement links TRBV21-1 to TRBJ2-3; the table's D call of TRBD1 was not tested on the DNA. TRBV21-1 is marked as a pseudogene. The CDR3 consists of 15 residues. CDR3 residues: CASSGKGGFTDTQYF. As DNA, the CDR3 is TGTGCCAGCAGCGGAAAAGGGGGTTTTACAGATACGCAGTATTTT.

The CDR3 sequence: CASSLVQSYEQYF. The DNA of the CDR3 is TGTGCCAGCAGTTTGGTGCAGTCCTACGAGCAGTACTTC. This chain links TRBV28 with TRBJ2-7; D is ambiguous. This CDR3 region has 13 residues. The V and J ends lost 3 bases and 1 base respectively, with 7 bases between them. Germline CDR1 is MDHEN and CDR2 is SYDVKM.

The chain couples TRBV19 to TRBJ1-2; 9 nucleotides align to TRBD1. Trimming cost V 3 bases and J 7 bases; bases outside gene matches: 6. The CDR3 has 14 residues. CDR1 and CDR2 (germline): LNHDA, SQIVND (reference sequence). CDR3 coding DNA: TGTGCCAGTAGTATCCCGGACAGGGGAAGTGGCTACACCTTC. Residues: CASSIPDRGSGYTF.

The V call is TRBV11-2, the J call TRBJ2-3; the D gene is possibly TRBD1 (5 bases). V shed 8 bases and J shed 7 bases, with 16 bases lying between them. This CDR3 has 13 amino acids. Per the germline V gene, CDR1 is SGHAT and CDR2 is FQNNGV. CDR3 bases: TGTGCCAGCGTCAGGGCCCTGCGGAATACGCAGTATTTT. This translates into CASVRALRNTQYF.

This chain joins TRBV11-2 and TRBJ1-1, with a possible D match to TRBD1 (5 bases). The CDR3 extends over 13 amino acids. Trimming stripped 0 bases from V and 6 bases from J, with 8 bases between. Germline V lookup: CDR1 SGHAT, CDR2 FQNNGV. The CDR3 spells CASSLDREAEAFF. Written as DNA, the CDR3 is TGTGCCAGCAGCTTAGACAGGGAGGCTGAAGCTTTCTTT.

This clone has a handful of counts. This chain joins TRBV21-1 and TRBJ2-5; TRBD1, the table's D call, was not compared with the DNA. TRBV21-1 is shown as a pseudogene. The CDR3 extends over 21 amino acids. The CDR3 nucleotides read TGTGCCAGCAGCAAGTGGGCCCCTGACAGGGGACGAGGACAAGGGCAAGAGACCCAGTACTTC. Residues: CASSKWAPDRGRGQGQETQYF.

V is TRBV6-5 and J is TRBJ1-1; maybe TRBD1 (5 bases). V gave up 2 bases and J gave up 4 bases, with 14 bases separating them. The germline CDR1 and CDR2 sequences are MNHEY and SVGAGI. The CDR3 runs to 15 residues. CDR3: CASSYQTRGGTEAFF. CDR3 DNA sequence: TGTGCCAGCAGTTACCAAACACGGGGGGGCACTGAAGCTTTCTTT.

The V gene is TRBV5-1, the J gene TRBJ1-1; maybe TRBD1 (5 bases). The CDR3 extends over 14 amino acids. Trimming took 4 bases from V and 3 from J, leaving 13 bases between them. Germline CDR1 SGHRS, CDR2 YFSETQ. In nucleotides, the CDR3 is TGCGCCAGCAGCCAAGGGGATTGGGACACTGAAGCTTTCTTT. This codes for CASSQGDWDTEAFF.

The CDR3 reads CATPQRPPGTTTNTGELFF. In nucleotides, the CDR3 is TGTGCCACCCCCCAAAGGCCGCCAGGCACGACGACGAACACCGGGGAGCTGTTTTTT. The chain uses TRBV24-1 and TRBJ2-2; D gene uncertain. Trimming stripped 9 bases from V and 0 bases from J, with 25 bases between. Germline CDR1 and CDR2: KGHDR and SFDVKD. CDR3 size: 19 residues.

This chain uses TRBV5-1 with TRBJ2-5; 8 bases agree with TRBD1. V was pared by 1 base and J by 5 bases, with 4 bases of the junction left unmatched. This CDR3 region has 14 residues. Germline V CDR1 and CDR2: SGHRS, YFSETQ. This CDR3 is CASSLQGARETQYF. The CDR3 DNA follows: TGCGCCAGCAGCTTGCAGGGGGCAAGGGAGACCCAGTACTTC.

The chain links TRBV27 to TRBJ2-7, with 7 bases aligning to TRBD1. Germline V CDR1 and CDR2: MNHEY, SMNVEV (reference sequence). There are 15 residues in the CDR3. Germline trimming cut 6 bases from V and 6 bases from J; bases unmatched to any gene: 14. This CDR3 is CASRRTGASTLEQYF. CDR3 nucleotide sequence: TGTGCCAGCAGGAGAACAGGGGCGTCTACTCTCGAGCAGTACTTC.

The chain employs TRBV30 and TRBJ2-5; 10 bases line up with TRBD1. Trimming cost V 4 bases and J 5 bases; bases outside gene matches: 10. The germline V gene encodes CDR1 GTSNPN and CDR2 SVGIG (reference sequence). The CDR3 runs 15 residues. CDR3 in DNA: TGTGCCTGGACTTCCGGGACAGGGGTTTGGGAGACCCAGTACTTC. Amino acid sequence: CAWTSGTGVWETQYF.

V gene TRBV30 combines with J gene TRBJ2-3; TRBD1 is a possible D gene (6 bases). Germline CDR1 GTSNPN, CDR2 SVGIG (reference sequence). The CDR3 spans 14 residues. Between the trimmed V and J ends, which lost 4 bases and 0 bases, there was a span of 11 bases. The CDR3 DNA reads as TGTGCCTGGATATGGGGGCATAGCACAGATACGCAGTATTTT. It encodes CAWIWGHSTDTQYF.

The V call is TRBV5-5, the J call TRBJ1-5; tentatively, D is TRBD1 (6 bases). The CDR3 is 14 amino acids. The germline gives CDR1 SGHKS, CDR2 YYEKEE (reference sequence). V dropped 2 bases and J dropped 11 bases, with 17 bases sitting between them. CDR3 bases: TGTGCCAGCAGCTTTTCCCCAGGGACACGGGCCCAGCATTTT. It is translated as CASSFSPGTRAQHF.

This sequence joins TRBV7-6 and TRBJ1-1, with no clear D. The V gene lost 6 bases and the J gene lost 1 base, with 9 bases spanning the gap. In germline, CDR1 is SGHVS, CDR2 FNYEAQ. The CDR3 contains 13 residues. CDR3 coding DNA: TGTGCCAGCAGTTCCCACAGGAACACTGAAGCTTTCTTT. This sequence encodes CASSSHRNTEAFF.

The V and J genes are TRBV19 and TRBJ2-2, with 9 positions matching TRBD1. Germline loops: CDR1 LNHDA, CDR2 SQIVND (reference sequence). This CDR3 has 13 amino acids. The V gene end was trimmed by 8 bases and the J gene end by 6 bases; junction bases not matched to a gene: 4. CDR3 bases: TGTGCCAGTGACAGGGGGGTCGCCGGGGAGCTGTTTTTT. Encoded protein: CASDRGVAGELFF.

The chain couples TRBV10-3 to TRBJ1-6; 8 nucleotides agree with TRBD1. CDR3 length equals 13 residues. V lost 6 bases, J lost 7 bases, and 2 bases stayed unmatched. Germline CDR1 ENHRY, CDR2 SYGVKD. CDR3 nucleotides: TGTGCCATCAGGGACAGGGCGAATTCACCCCTCCACTTT. Residues: CAIRDRANSPLHF.

J is TRBJ2-1 and V is TRBV14, with 11 bases lining up with TRBD2. The V gene's germline CDR1 is SGHDN and CDR2 FVKESK. The CDR3 consists of 15 residues. V trimming: 5 bases; J trimming: 4 bases; junction bases outside the gene matches: 4. The CDR3 DNA reads TGTGCCAGCAGCACGACTAGCGGGAAGTACAATGAGCAGTTCTTC. Translating gives CASSTTSGKYNEQFF.